The source of this T cell receptor (beta chain) is a study of blood T cell repertoires in COVID-19. As for the study in general: PBMCs, B-cell-depleted T cells, or T cells were the source of the cDNA or gDNA that made up the material.

Patients in Seattle were enrolled during active infection, then followed longitudinally. The germline CDR1 and CDR2 sequences are KGHDR and SFDVKD. The CDR3 covers 13 residues. With V trimmed by 9 bases and J by 4 bases, 6 bases remained unmatched. Notes on this clone: This CDR3 is also generated by other DNA sequences in the sample.

Original methodology: Quantification of nucleated cells was approximated via reference gene primer amplification. Clones were sequenced by immunoSEQ multiplex PCR, and TCRdb holds only the in-frame ones, with some missing. V and J calls and clone size are given by that table; D and trimming were obtained from the DNA. The data show almost 200,000 clones, roughly three quarters seen once. This sequence was found in a middle-aged woman with COVID-19, enrolled during active disease. V and J are TRBV24-1 and TRBJ2-3; 7 nucleotides align to TRBD1. The specimen was peripheral blood. The CDR3 protein is CATSRGGSDTQYF. CDR3 sequence (DNA): TGTGCCACCTCCCGAGGGGGCTCAGATACGCAGTATTTT.